This passage covers 25 T cell receptor beta chains from one sample sequenced in a study of shared T cell receptors in the human thymus. The data were produced by immunoSEQ multiplex PCR, yet TCRdb's version contains in-frame clones alone and is incomplete. The profile shows a few hundred thousand clones, 95% of them singletons. The source material was thymocytes. These receptors originate from a human donor.

V gene TRBV14 combines with J gene TRBJ1-4, with TRBD1 identical over 7 bases. Germline V gene lookup returns CDR1 SGHDN and CDR2 FVKESK. J lost 3 bases, V lost 1 base, and 8 bases had no gene match. The CDR3 is 17 amino acids. The CDR3 bases are TGTGCCAGCAGCCAAGCGGGACAGACCCCGGCTAATGAAAAACTGTTTTTT. Its protein is CASSQAGQTPANEKLFF.

This chain links TRBV10-3 with TRBJ2-2, with D perhaps matching TRBD1 (5 bases). Trimming cost V 10 bases and J 2 bases, with 11 bases left between them. The CDR3 has 13 amino acids. The germline V gene has CDR1 ENHRY and CDR2 SYGVKD. DNA for the CDR3: TGTGCCAGCCGACAGAAAAACACCGGGGAGCTGTTTTTT. Encoded protein: CASRQKNTGELFF.

The CDR3 DNA follows: TGCGCCAGCAGCCAAAGGGAGTCGTACGAGCAGTACTTC. Amino acids: CASSQRESYEQYF. The chain couples TRBV4-1 to TRBJ2-7; D possibly corresponds to TRBD2 (5 bases). Germline CDR1 and CDR2: MGHRA and YSYEKL. V lost 2 bases and J 4 bases, leaving 9 bases between the germline ends. This CDR3 comprises 13 residues.

This clone was detected once. The chain combines TRBV30 with TRBJ2-7; 10 bases are a match to TRBD2. Per germline, CDR1 GTSNPN and CDR2 SVGIG (reference sequence). The CDR3 consists of 18 residues. Losses at the gene ends were 4 bases for V and 6 bases for J; bases not matched to a gene: 21. CDR3 DNA: TGTGCCTGGATATTCCCCGGGCTAGCGGGAGCCCAACGGCGCGAGCAGTACTTC. Residues: CAWIFPGLAGAQRREQYF.

V usage is TRBV11-2 and J usage is TRBJ1-4; D is ambiguous. There are 15 residues in the CDR3. Between the trimmed V and J ends, which lost 3 bases and 2 bases, there was a span of 10 bases. The germline CDR1 and CDR2 sequences are SGHAT and FQNNGV. The CDR3 DNA sequence: TGTGCCAGCAGCTTGCTAGGGATGACTAATGAAAAACTGTTTTTT. It is translated as CASSLLGMTNEKLFF.

The chain recombines TRBV30 with TRBJ2-1; maybe TRBD2 (6 bases). V lost 3 bases and J 6 bases, leaving 12 bases between the germline ends. This CDR3 is 13 amino acids long. CDR1 and CDR2 (germline): GTSNPN, SVGIG (reference sequence). The CDR3 loop reads CAWSWGSGNEQFF. Written as DNA, the CDR3 is TGTGCCTGGAGCTGGGGTAGCGGCAATGAGCAGTTCTTC.

The chain couples TRBV5-6 to TRBJ1-1, with TRBD1 matching over 9 bases. Germline CDR1 reads SGHDT; CDR2 reads YYEEEE. The CDR3 has 15 residues. J gave up 5 bases and V 4 bases, and 9 bases lay outside the gene matches. The CDR3 loop reads CASSLRQGEGTEAFF. The CDR3 coding sequence is TGTGCCAGCAGCCTCCGACAGGGGGAGGGAACTGAAGCTTTCTTT.

V usage is TRBV25-1 and J usage is TRBJ2-7; D unclear. The CDR3 totals 14 residues. The V and J ends lost 4 bases and 2 bases respectively, with 12 bases between them. Per the germline V gene, CDR1 is MGHDK and CDR2 is SYGVNS. The CDR3 DNA follows: TGTGCCAGCAGTGGCAATACGGAGCCCTACGAGCAGTACTTC. As protein: CASSGNTEPYEQYF.

This rearrangement joins TRBV5-1 to TRBJ2-5, with 8 bases that match TRBD2. V was clipped by 2 bases and J by 5 bases; unmatched bases: 11. The CDR3 has 16 residues. Germline V gives CDR1 SGHRS, CDR2 YFSETQ. As DNA, the CDR3 is TGCGCCAGCAGCTTTTGCACTAGCGGTTCGAAGGAGACCCAGTACTTC. It translates to CASSFCTSGSKETQYF.

The chain has TRBV5-8 and TRBJ2-5; D not certain. The germline CDR1 and CDR2 sequences are SGHTS and YDEGEE. The CDR3 spans 15 residues. Trimming pared 2 bases from V and 4 bases from J, leaving 15 bases between. The CDR3 DNA reads TGTGCCAGCAGCTTTAGGAAAAGGGTTGGAGAGACCCAGTACTTC. It is translated as CASSFRKRVGETQYF.

CDR3 DNA sequence: TGTGCCAGCACGGGGCCGCCACCTGGAAACACCATATATTTT. Amino acids: CASTGPPPGNTIYF. The chain joins TRBV25-1 to TRBJ1-3; weak D call: TRBD1 (5 bases). V lost 7 bases and J lost 2, with 12 bases in between. Germline CDR1 MGHDK, CDR2 SYGVNS. The CDR3 extends over 14 amino acids.

The chain has TRBV9 and TRBJ2-2; TRBD2 agrees at 8 bases. The CDR3 runs 15 residues. The ends lost 0 bases at V and 5 bases at J; junction bases unmatched: 3. Germline lookup yields CDR1 SGDLS and CDR2 YYNGEE. DNA of the CDR3: TGTGCCAGCAGCGTAGACGGGAGGGAGACCGGGGAGCTGTTTTTT. This encodes CASSVDGRETGELFF. The full variable domain, its missing parts supplied by reference TRBV9 and TRBJ2-2, is DSGVTQTPKHLITATGQRVTLRCSPRSGDLSVYWYQQSLDQGLQFLIQYYNGEERAKGNILERFSAQQFPDLHSELNLSSLELGDSALYFCASSVDGRETGELFFGEGSRLTVL.

The genes are TRBV7-2 and TRBJ1-5; D possibly corresponds to TRBD1 (6 bases). The CDR3 runs 13 residues. Germline assignment: CDR1 SGHTA and CDR2 FQGNSA. V lost 2 bases and J 6 bases, leaving 8 bases between the germline ends. The CDR3 DNA reads TGTGCCAGCAGCTTAACAGGGAGTCAGCCCCAGCATTTT. Translation gives CASSLTGSQPQHF.

A single count supports this clone. V and J are TRBV19 and TRBJ2-7, with 10 bases aligning to TRBD2. Germline CDR1 and CDR2: LNHDA and SQIVND (reference sequence). The CDR3 loop spans 16 amino acids. The V gene end was trimmed by 5 bases and the J gene end by 6 bases; junction bases not matched to a gene: 13. The chain's CDR3 is CASSPQDLAGVGEQYF. CDR3 nucleotides: TGTGCCAGTAGTCCCCAGGATCTAGCGGGAGTGGGCGAGCAGTACTTC.

V gene TRBV27 combines with J gene TRBJ2-7; D remains ambiguous. This CDR3 spans 17 amino acids. CDR1 is MNHEY and CDR2 is SMNVEV in the germline V gene (reference sequence). V lost 7 bases and J 2 bases, leaving 24 bases between the germline ends. The CDR3 DNA reads TGTGCCAGCAATGATCTGTTCCCAGTTTTTCCGACCTACGAGCAGTACTTC. Translation: CASNDLFPVFPTYEQYF.

The CDR3: CASSYRSRADTDTQYF. DNA of the CDR3: TGTGCCAGCAGTTACAGGTCGCGCGCCGACACAGATACGCAGTATTTT. The J gene is TRBJ2-3, the V gene TRBV6-5; D ambiguous. The germline V gene encodes CDR1 MNHEY and CDR2 SVGAGI. V was pared by 2 bases and J by 2 bases, with 14 bases between. The CDR3 has 16 residues.

There are a few counts of this clone. The CDR3 coding sequence is TGTGCCAGCACTGGCGGGGAAAAACTGTTTTTT. Its translation is CASTGGEKLFF. The rearrangement uses TRBV2 and TRBJ1-4; unclear D gene. The CDR3 is made up of 11 amino acids. The germline V gene has CDR1 SNHLY and CDR2 FYNNEI. Trimming took off 7 bases at V and 8 bases at J, with 8 bases between the two ends.

V and J are TRBV18 and TRBJ2-7; 9 bases match TRBD1. CDR1 and CDR2 from the germline V gene are KGHSH and LQKENI. This CDR3 comprises 18 residues. The trim removed 3 bases at V and 3 bases at J, leaving 15 bases unmatched. CDR3 DNA: TGTGCCAGCTCACCGGGGTTTTACGGTAAGGACAGGGGCTACGAGCAGTACTTC. This encodes CASSPGFYGKDRGYEQYF.

This rearrangement joins TRBV9 to TRBJ2-3, with 10 nucleotides matching TRBD2. J lost 4 bases, V lost 4 bases, and 6 bases had no gene match. The CDR3 totals 15 residues. Per the germline V gene, CDR1 is SGDLS and CDR2 is YYNGEE. The CDR3 DNA sequence: TGTGCCAGCAGCACTAGCGGGATTCAGGCAGATACGCAGTATTTT. The encoded protein is CASSTSGIQADTQYF.

V is TRBV11-2 and J is TRBJ2-7; unclear D gene. The CDR3 extends over 13 amino acids. V gave up 1 base and J gave up 3 bases, with 7 bases separating them. The V gene's germline CDR1 is SGHAT and CDR2 FQNNGV. CDR3 DNA sequence: TGTGCCAGCAGCTTAGCGAACAGCTACGAGCAGTACTTC. Encoded protein: CASSLANSYEQYF.

The chain carries TRBV7-9 and TRBJ2-3, with unresolved D. The CDR3 length is 15 residues. Per the germline V gene, CDR1 is SEHNR and CDR2 is FQNEAQ (reference sequence). V was pared by 2 bases and J by 0 bases, with 9 bases between. The CDR3 coding sequence is TGTGCCAGCAGCTTACTTCGCACTAGCACAGATACGCAGTATTTT. Amino acid sequence: CASSLLRTSTDTQYF.

The rearrangement uses TRBV28 and TRBJ1-3; TRBD1 matches 9 bases. This CDR3 contains 19 residues. V was clipped by 6 bases and J by 0 bases; unmatched bases: 15. Germline V CDR1 and CDR2: MDHEN, SYDVKM. As DNA, the CDR3 is TGTGCCAGCAGACCCACTGATCGGGACAGGGTCAACTCTGGAAACACCATATATTTT. It is translated as CASRPTDRDRVNSGNTIYF. The variable domain in full, completed from reference TRBV28 and TRBJ1-3, reads DVKVTQSSRYLVKRTGEKVFLECVQDMDHENMFWYRQDPGLGLRLIYFSYDVKMKEKGDIPEGYSVSREKKERFSLILESASTNQTSMYLCASRPTDRDRVNSGNTIYFGEGSWLTVV.

The rearrangement uses TRBV11-1 and TRBJ2-7; D not certain. This CDR3 spans 15 amino acids. The germline gives CDR1 SGHAT, CDR2 FQDESV (reference sequence). V lost 5 bases and J 0 bases, leaving 14 bases between the germline ends. CDR3 residues: CASSRWPDSSYEQYF. The DNA of the CDR3 is TGTGCCAGCAGCCGATGGCCGGATAGCTCCTACGAGCAGTACTTC.

This chain links TRBV27 with TRBJ2-4, with 10 bases matching TRBD1. This CDR3 has 19 residues. J gave up 0 bases and V 0 bases, and 8 bases lay outside the gene matches. Germline CDR1 MNHEY, CDR2 SMNVEV (reference sequence). The chain's CDR3 is CASSLSSDRGTGAKNIQYF. Written as DNA, the CDR3 is TGTGCCAGCAGTTTATCCTCGGACAGGGGGACCGGAGCCAAAAACATTCAGTACTTC.

In its sample, this clone was seen once. The chain combines TRBV19 with TRBJ2-5; D possibly corresponds to TRBD1 (6 bases). Per germline, CDR1 LNHDA and CDR2 SQIVND (reference sequence). Trimming left V 3 bases short and J 4 bases short, with 9 bases between. The CDR3 loop spans 13 amino acids. The CDR3 protein is CASSIIRGETQYF. The CDR3 DNA follows: TGTGCCAGTAGTATCATCAGGGGAGAGACCCAGTACTTC.